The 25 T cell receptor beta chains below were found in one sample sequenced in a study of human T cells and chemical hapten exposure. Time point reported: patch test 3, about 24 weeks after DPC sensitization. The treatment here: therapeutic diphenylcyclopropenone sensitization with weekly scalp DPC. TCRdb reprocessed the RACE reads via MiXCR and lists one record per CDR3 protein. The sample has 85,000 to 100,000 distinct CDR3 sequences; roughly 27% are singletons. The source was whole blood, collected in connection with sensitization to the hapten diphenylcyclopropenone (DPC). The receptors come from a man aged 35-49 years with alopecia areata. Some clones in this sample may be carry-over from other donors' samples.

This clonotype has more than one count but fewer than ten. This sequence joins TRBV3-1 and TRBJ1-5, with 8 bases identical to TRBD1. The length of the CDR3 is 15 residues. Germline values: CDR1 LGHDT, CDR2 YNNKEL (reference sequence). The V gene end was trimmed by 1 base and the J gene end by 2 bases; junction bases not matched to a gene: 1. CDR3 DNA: TGTGCCAGCAGCCAAGGGGGACAGGGCAATCAGCCCCAGCATTTT. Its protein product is CASSQGGQGNQPQHF.

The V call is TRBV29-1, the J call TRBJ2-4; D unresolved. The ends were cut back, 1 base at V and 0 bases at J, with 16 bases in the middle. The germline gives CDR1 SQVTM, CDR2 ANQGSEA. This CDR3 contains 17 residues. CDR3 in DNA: TGCAGCGTTGAAGTACAACTGAGCAGCCTAGCCAAAAACATTCAGTACTTC. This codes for CSVEVQLSSLAKNIQYF.

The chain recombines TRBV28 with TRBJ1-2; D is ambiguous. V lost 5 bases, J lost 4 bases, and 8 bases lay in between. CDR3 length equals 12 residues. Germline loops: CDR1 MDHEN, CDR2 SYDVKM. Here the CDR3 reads CASSLLSYGYTF. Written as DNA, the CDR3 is TGTGCCAGCAGTCTCCTTAGCTATGGCTACACCTTC.

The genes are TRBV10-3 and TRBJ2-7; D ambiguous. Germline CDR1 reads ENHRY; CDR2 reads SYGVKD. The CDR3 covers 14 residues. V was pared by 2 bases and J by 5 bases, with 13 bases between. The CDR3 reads CAISEGARRDEQYF. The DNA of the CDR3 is TGTGCCATCAGTGAGGGCGCGAGACGGGACGAGCAGTACTTC.

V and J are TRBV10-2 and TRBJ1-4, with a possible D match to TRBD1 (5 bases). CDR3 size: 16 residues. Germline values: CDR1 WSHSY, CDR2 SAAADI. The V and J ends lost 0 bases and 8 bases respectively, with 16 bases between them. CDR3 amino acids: CASSESMAIWGEKLFF. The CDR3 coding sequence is TGCGCCAGCAGTGAGTCGATGGCTATTTGGGGGGAAAAACTGTTTTTT.

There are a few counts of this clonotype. CDR3 sequence (DNA): TGCGCCAGCAGCTTGGTATCGGCCAACACTGAAGCTTTCTTT. Amino acids: CASSLVSANTEAFF. The chain links TRBV5-1 to TRBJ1-1; unclear D gene. The V gene's germline CDR1 is SGHRS and CDR2 YFSETQ. The CDR3 is made up of 14 amino acids. V was cut by 0 bases and J by 2 bases, with 8 bases left in between.

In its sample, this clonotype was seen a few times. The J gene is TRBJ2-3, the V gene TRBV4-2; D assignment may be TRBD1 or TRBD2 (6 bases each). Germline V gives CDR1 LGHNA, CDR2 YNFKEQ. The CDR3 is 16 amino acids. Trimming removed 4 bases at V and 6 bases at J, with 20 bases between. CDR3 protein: CASSRTRGLGGDTQYF. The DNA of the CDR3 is TGTGCCAGCAGCCGTACCCGGGGGCTAGGGGGGGATACGCAGTATTTT.

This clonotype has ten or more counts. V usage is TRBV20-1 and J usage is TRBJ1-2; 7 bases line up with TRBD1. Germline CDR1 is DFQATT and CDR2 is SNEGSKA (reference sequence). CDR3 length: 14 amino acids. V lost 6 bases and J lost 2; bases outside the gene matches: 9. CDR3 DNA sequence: TGCAGTGCGCACTTACAGGGACAGAACTATGGCTACACCTTC. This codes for CSAHLQGQNYGYTF.

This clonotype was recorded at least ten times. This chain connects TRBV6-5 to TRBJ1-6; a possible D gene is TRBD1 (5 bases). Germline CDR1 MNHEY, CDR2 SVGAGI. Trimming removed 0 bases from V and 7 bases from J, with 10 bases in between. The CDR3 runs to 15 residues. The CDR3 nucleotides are TGTGCCAGCAGTTACTCGGGGACGGCCAATTCACCCCTCCACTTT. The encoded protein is CASSYSGTANSPLHF.

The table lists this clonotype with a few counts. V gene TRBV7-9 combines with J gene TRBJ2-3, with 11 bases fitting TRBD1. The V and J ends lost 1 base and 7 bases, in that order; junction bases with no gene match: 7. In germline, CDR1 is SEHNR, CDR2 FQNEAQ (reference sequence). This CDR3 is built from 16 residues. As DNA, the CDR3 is TGTGCCAGCAGCTTAGTCGGGACAGGGGGAGGTCATACGCAGTATTTT. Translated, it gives CASSLVGTGGGHTQYF.

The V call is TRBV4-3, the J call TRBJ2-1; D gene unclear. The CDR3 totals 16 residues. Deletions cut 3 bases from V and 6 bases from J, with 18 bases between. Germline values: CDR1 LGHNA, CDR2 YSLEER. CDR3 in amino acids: CASSQTVRLPGNEQFF. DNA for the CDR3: TGCGCCAGCAGCCAGACGGTGAGGCTTCCCGGCAATGAGCAGTTCTTC.

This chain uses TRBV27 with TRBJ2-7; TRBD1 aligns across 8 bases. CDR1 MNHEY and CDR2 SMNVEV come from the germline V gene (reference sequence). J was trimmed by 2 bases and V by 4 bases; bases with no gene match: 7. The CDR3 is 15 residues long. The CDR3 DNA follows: TGTGCCAGCAGTTGGGCCGGGACAGGAGCCTACGAGCAGTACTTC. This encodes CASSWAGTGAYEQYF.

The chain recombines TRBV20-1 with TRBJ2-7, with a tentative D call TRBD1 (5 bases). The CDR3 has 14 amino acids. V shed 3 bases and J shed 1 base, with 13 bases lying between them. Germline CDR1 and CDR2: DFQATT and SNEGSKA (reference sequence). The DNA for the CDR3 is TGCAGTGCTAGCCGACAGATGGGGTCCTACGAGCAGTACTTC. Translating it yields CSASRQMGSYEQYF.

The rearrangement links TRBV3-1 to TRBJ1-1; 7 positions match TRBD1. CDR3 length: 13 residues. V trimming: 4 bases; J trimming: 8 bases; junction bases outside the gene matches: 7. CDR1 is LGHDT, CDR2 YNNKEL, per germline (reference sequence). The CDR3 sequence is CASSPYQGGEAFF. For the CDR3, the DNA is TGTGCCAGCAGCCCGTACCAGGGGGGGGAAGCTTTCTTT.

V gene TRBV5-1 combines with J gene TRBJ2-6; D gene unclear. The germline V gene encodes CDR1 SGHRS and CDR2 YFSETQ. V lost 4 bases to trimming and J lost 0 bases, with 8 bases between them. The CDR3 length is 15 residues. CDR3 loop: CASSAALSGANVLTF. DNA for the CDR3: TGCGCCAGCAGCGCTGCCCTCTCTGGGGCCAACGTCCTGACTTTC.

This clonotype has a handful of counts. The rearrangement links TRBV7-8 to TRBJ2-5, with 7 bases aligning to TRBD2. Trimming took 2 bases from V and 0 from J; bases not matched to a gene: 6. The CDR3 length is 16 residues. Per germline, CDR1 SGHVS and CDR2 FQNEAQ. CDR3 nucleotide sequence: TGTGCCAGCAGCTTAATTGATAGCGGGTACCAAGAGACCCAGTACTTC. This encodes CASSLIDSGYQETQYF.

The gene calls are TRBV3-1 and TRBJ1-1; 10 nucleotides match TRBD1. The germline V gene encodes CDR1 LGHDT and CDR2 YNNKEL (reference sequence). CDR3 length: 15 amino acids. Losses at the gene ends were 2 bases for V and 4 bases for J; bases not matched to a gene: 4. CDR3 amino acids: CASSQPGQGSTEAFF. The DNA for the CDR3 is TGTGCCAGCAGCCAACCGGGACAGGGGTCCACTGAAGCTTTCTTT.

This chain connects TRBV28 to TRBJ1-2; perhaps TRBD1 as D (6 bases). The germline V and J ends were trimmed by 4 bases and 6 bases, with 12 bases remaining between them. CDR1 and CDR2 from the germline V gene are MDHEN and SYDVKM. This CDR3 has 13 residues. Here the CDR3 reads CASSSLDSNGYTF. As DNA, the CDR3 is TGTGCCAGCAGTTCCTTGGACAGCAATGGCTACACCTTC.

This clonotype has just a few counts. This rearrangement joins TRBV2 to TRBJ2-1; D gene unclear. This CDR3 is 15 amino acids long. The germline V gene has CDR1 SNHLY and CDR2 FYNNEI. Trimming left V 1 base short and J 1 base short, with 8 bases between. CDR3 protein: CASSEDSPSYNEQFF. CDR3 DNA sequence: TGTGCCAGCAGTGAAGACTCCCCTTCCTACAATGAGCAGTTCTTC.

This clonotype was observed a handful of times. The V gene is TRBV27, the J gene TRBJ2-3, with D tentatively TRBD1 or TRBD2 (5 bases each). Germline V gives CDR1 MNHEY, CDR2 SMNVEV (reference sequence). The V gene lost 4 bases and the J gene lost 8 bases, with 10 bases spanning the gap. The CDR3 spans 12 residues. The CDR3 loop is CASSWTRGTQYF. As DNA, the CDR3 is TGTGCCAGCAGTTGGACACGGGGTACGCAGTATTTT.

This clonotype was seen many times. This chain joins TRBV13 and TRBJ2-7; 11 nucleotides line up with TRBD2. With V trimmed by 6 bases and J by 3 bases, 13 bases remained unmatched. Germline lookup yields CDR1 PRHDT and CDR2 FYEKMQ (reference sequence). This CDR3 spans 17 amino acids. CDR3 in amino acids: CASRALAGGQPLYEQYF. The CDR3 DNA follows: TGTGCCAGCAGGGCTTTAGCGGGAGGGCAGCCTCTCTACGAGCAGTACTTC.

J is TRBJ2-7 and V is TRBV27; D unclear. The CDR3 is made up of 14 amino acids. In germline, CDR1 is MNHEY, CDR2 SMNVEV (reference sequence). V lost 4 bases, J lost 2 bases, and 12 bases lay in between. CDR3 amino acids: CASSSRATAYEQYF. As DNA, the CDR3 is TGTGCCAGCAGTTCCCGGGCCACAGCCTACGAGCAGTACTTC.

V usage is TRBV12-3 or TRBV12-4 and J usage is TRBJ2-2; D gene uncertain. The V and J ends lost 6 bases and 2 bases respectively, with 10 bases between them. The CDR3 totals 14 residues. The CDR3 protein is CASRPRGNTGELFF. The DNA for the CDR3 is TGTGCCAGCAGGCCCCGTGGAAACACCGGGGAGCTGTTTTTT.

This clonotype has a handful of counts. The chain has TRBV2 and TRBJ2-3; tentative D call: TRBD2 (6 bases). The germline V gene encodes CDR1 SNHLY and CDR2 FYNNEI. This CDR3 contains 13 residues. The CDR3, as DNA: TGTGGCTCCGGATTTAGGAGGGCAGATACGCAGTATTTT. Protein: CGSGFRRADTQYF.

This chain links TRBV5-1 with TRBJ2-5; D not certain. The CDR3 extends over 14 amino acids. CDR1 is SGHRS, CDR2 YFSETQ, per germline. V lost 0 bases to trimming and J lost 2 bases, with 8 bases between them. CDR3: CASSLGSQQETQYF. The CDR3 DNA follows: TGCGCCAGCAGCTTGGGATCCCAGCAAGAGACCCAGTACTTC.